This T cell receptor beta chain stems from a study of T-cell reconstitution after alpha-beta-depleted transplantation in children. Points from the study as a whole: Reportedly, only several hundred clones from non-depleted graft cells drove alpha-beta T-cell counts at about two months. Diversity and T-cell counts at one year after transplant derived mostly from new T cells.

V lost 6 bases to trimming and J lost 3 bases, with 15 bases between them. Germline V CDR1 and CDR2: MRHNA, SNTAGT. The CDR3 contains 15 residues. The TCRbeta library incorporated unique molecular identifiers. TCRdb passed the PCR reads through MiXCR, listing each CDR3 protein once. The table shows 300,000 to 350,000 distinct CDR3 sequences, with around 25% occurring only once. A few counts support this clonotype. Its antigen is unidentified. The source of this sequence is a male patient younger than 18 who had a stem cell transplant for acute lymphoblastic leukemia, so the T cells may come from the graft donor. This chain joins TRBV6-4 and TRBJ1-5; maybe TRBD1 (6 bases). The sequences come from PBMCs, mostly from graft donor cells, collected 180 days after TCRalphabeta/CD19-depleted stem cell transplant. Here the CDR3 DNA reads TGTGCCAGCAGAAGTTCGGACAGAATCAATCAGCCCCAGCATTTT. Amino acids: CASRSSDRINQPQHF.